A single sample is the source of the 30 T cell receptor beta chains below, sequenced in a study of shared clonotypes between healthy human individuals. Generated by immunoSEQ multiplex PCR, the TCRdb table keeps only in-frame clones and is missing some. Altogether about 2.3 million clones are present, about nine tenths being singletons, with the ten largest covering 0.37%. Sequenced input: naive CD4+ T cells from PBMCs. The sample's subset: CD45RA+ positively selected. The source of these receptors is a man younger than 35 in good health. Some clones in this sample may be carry-over from other donors' samples.

Written as DNA, the CDR3 is TGTGCCAGCAGCCAAGCTTCGGGGGAGCAGTTCTTC. It encodes CASSQASGEQFF. This chain connects TRBV14 to TRBJ2-1; possible D gene TRBD2, 5 bases. In germline, CDR1 is SGHDN, CDR2 FVKESK. V was clipped by 1 base and J by 10 bases, with 8 bases between them. The CDR3 spans 12 residues.

The chain is built from TRBV19 and TRBJ2-7; 9 bases are shared with TRBD2. Germline lookup yields CDR1 LNHDA and CDR2 SQIVND (reference sequence). V dropped 4 bases and J dropped 4; count of bases not matched to a gene: 2. The CDR3 loop spans 13 amino acids. CDR3 sequence (DNA): TGTGCCAGTAGTACTAGCGGGGCTTACGAGCAGTACTTC. Translated, it gives CASSTSGAYEQYF.

V usage is TRBV25-1 and J usage is TRBJ1-4, with 12 positions matching TRBD1. V was pared by 4 bases and J by 8 bases, with 11 bases of the junction left unmatched. CDR1 is MGHDK and CDR2 is SYGVNS in the germline V gene. The CDR3 contains 17 residues. The CDR3 loop reads CASSGALGQGAREKLFF. The CDR3 DNA reads as TGTGCCAGCAGTGGGGCCCTGGGACAGGGGGCGAGGGAAAAACTGTTTTTT. The whole variable domain, remainder taken from reference TRBV25-1 and TRBJ1-4, is EADIYQTPRYLVIGTGKKITLECSQTMGHDKMYWYQQDPGMELHLIHYSYGVNSTEKGDLSSESTVSRIRTEHFPLTLESARPSHTSQYLCASSGALGQGAREKLFFGSGTQLSVL.

This chain connects TRBV14 to TRBJ2-3; D gene ambiguous. Germline CDR1 reads SGHDN; CDR2 reads FVKESK. This CDR3 has 13 amino acids. Between the trimmed V and J ends, which lost 0 bases and 6 bases, there was a span of 7 bases. For the CDR3, the DNA is TGTGCCAGCAGCCAAGACCTACGGGATACGCAGTATTTT. It specifies CASSQDLRDTQYF.

In the case of this clone: Different DNA sequences within this sample yield the same CDR3. This sequence joins TRBV5-4 and TRBJ2-7; the D call may be TRBD1 or TRBD2 (5 bases each). This CDR3 is 13 amino acids long. Trimming removed 4 bases at V and 0 bases at J, with 8 bases between. The germline V gene has CDR1 SGHNT and CDR2 YYREEE (reference sequence). DNA of the CDR3: TGTGCCAGCAGCCCCGGGGCCTCCTACGAGCAGTACTTC. It specifies CASSPGASYEQYF.

Only a few counts were recorded for this clone. The J gene is TRBJ2-1, the V gene TRBV29-1, with TRBD2 matching 11 bases. After removal of 6 bases from V and 5 bases from J, the junction contained 9 bases not matched to a gene. The CDR3 has 15 amino acids. Germline CDR1 is SQVTM and CDR2 is ANQGSEA. The CDR3 region is CSVTSGILIDNEQFF. The CDR3 DNA reads as TGCAGCGTGACTAGCGGGATTCTTATCGACAATGAGCAGTTCTTC.

This chain joins TRBV7-7 and TRBJ2-1, with TRBD2 identical over 7 bases. There are 13 residues in the CDR3. Germline values: CDR1 SSHAT, CDR2 FNYEAQ (reference sequence). V lost 8 bases and J lost 10; bases outside the gene matches: 11. CDR3 nucleotide sequence: TGTGCCAGCGGGCTAGCGGCAGCGGGAGAGCAGTTCTTC. Translation: CASGLAAAGEQFF. The variable domain in full, with the rest retrieved from reference TRBV7-7 and TRBJ2-1, is GAGVSQSPRYKVTKRGQDVTLRCDPISSHATLYWYQQALGQGPEFLTYFNYEAQPDKSGLPSDRFSAERPEGSISTLTIQRTEQRDSAMYRCASGLAAAGEQFFGPGTRLTVL.

The J gene is TRBJ2-7, the V gene TRBV10-3; no reliable D call. V shed 0 bases and J shed 7 bases, with 13 bases lying between them. The CDR3 covers 14 residues. CDR1 is ENHRY, CDR2 SYGVKD, per germline. The CDR3 DNA follows: TGTGCCATCAGTGAGTCTGGGCAAGAACGGGAGCAGTACTTC. The encoded protein is CAISESGQEREQYF.

The chain has TRBV11-2 and TRBJ1-3; no clear D gene. This CDR3 is 16 amino acids long. Germline CDR1 reads SGHAT; CDR2 reads FQNNGV. V lost 5 bases, J lost 3 bases, and 17 bases lay in between. CDR3 sequence (DNA): TGTGCCAGCAGCCTTTCCCTGGGGTCGTTTGGAAACACCATATATTTT. Amino acids: CASSLSLGSFGNTIYF.

This clone appeared once. V and J are TRBV9 and TRBJ2-1, with 11 nucleotides matching TRBD2. Germline V gene data show CDR1 as SGDLS and CDR2 as YYNGEE. The V and J ends lost 4 bases and 7 bases, in that order; junction bases with no gene match: 7. The CDR3 is 15 amino acids. This chain's CDR3 is CASSPTSGSPNEQFF. The CDR3 coding sequence is TGTGCCAGCAGCCCCACTAGCGGGAGTCCGAATGAGCAGTTCTTC.

This clone was counted once. The chain uses TRBV5-1 and TRBJ2-3; D may be TRBD1 (6 bases). V gave up 4 bases and J gave up 2 bases, with 17 bases separating them. Germline V lookup: CDR1 SGHRS, CDR2 YFSETQ. The CDR3 extends over 16 amino acids. The CDR3 spells CASSPVGQQDTDTQYF. Here the CDR3 DNA reads TGCGCCAGCAGCCCGGTCGGACAGCAAGACACAGATACGCAGTATTTT.

About this clone itself: The sample has other DNA sequences that encode this CDR3 too. The gene calls are TRBV5-1 and TRBJ1-1; D is undetermined. CDR3 length: 13 amino acids. V was cut by 0 bases and J by 5 bases, with 8 bases left in between. Germline CDR1 is SGHRS and CDR2 is YFSETQ. CDR3 in DNA: TGCGCCAGCAGCTTGGGACGGAGAACTGAAGCTTTCTTT. This translates into CASSLGRRTEAFF.

The genes are TRBV11-2 and TRBJ2-7; 11 positions agree with TRBD2. V lost 4 bases and J lost 6; bases outside the gene matches: 5. Germline V gives CDR1 SGHAT, CDR2 FQNNGV. The CDR3 totals 14 residues. CDR3: CASSSTSGSFEQYF. The CDR3 bases are TGTGCCAGCAGCTCCACTAGCGGGAGTTTCGAGCAGTACTTC. Full variable domain (missing parts from reference TRBV11-2 and TRBJ2-7): EAGVAQSPRYKIIEKRQSVAFWCNPISGHATLYWYQQILGQGPKLLIQFQNNGVVDDSQLPKDRFSAERLKGVDSTLKIQPAKLEDSAVYLCASSSTSGSFEQYFGPGTRLTVT.

The chain combines TRBV6-1 with TRBJ2-7; 7 bases fit TRBD2. The V gene end was trimmed by 8 bases and the J gene end by 5 bases; junction bases not matched to a gene: 9. The CDR3 length is 13 residues. The germline CDR1 and CDR2 sequences are MNHNS and SASEGT. CDR3 nucleotides: TGTGCCAGCCGGCCCCGACTAGCTCACGAGCAGTACTTC. It encodes CASRPRLAHEQYF.

The rearrangement links TRBV21-1 to TRBJ1-4; the D call of TRBD1 is as the table states it, not checked on the DNA. TRBV21-1 is a known pseudogene. The CDR3 consists of 14 residues. The CDR3 DNA follows: TGTGCCAGTCATACTTTTTGGACAGACGAAAAACTGTTTTTT. It codes for CASHTFWTDEKLFF.

The chain recombines TRBV7-8 with TRBJ2-3; 7 nucleotides line up with TRBD1. The CDR3 is 16 residues long. The junction had 8 bases not matched to a gene; V was cut back by 4 bases and J by 1 base. Germline CDR1 SGHVS, CDR2 FQNEAQ. The CDR3 DNA reads as TGTGCCAGCAGCTACTACAGGGGCGCGGGCACAGATACGCAGTATTTT. Translated, it gives CASSYYRGAGTDTQYF.

The rearrangement joins TRBV18 to TRBJ1-2; 7 positions agree with TRBD1. The CDR3 extends over 18 amino acids. J gave up 0 bases and V 5 bases, and 15 bases lay outside the gene matches. Germline V CDR1 and CDR2: KGHSH, LQKENI. The CDR3 spells CASSSLAGGILANYGYTF. The CDR3 DNA is TGTGCCAGCTCATCCCTAGCAGGGGGAATCTTAGCTAACTATGGCTACACCTTC.

This clone was seen only a few times. The chain is built from TRBV4-1 and TRBJ1-1; 7 bases are a match to TRBD1. The CDR3 loop spans 15 amino acids. Trimming at V came to 3 bases and at J to 7 bases, leaving 11 bases not matched to a gene. Germline CDR1 and CDR2: MGHRA and YSYEKL. In DNA form, the CDR3 reads TGCGCCAGCAGCCATCGGACAGGCCTCAACCTTGAAGCTTTCTTT. Residues: CASSHRTGLNLEAFF.

The chain joins TRBV2 to TRBJ1-1; D gene uncertain. This CDR3 region has 12 residues. CDR1 is SNHLY, CDR2 FYNNEI, per germline. V was clipped by 6 bases and J by 7 bases, with 12 bases between them. For the CDR3, the DNA is TGTGCCAGCAGATCAGGAATAGGTGAAGCTTTCTTT. It is translated as CASRSGIGEAFF.

This chain connects TRBV6-5 to TRBJ1-4, with 8 bases that match TRBD1. Trimming at V came to 5 bases and at J to 8 bases, leaving 4 bases not matched to a gene. The CDR3 has 13 amino acids. Germline assignment: CDR1 MNHEY and CDR2 SVGAGI. The CDR3 region has the DNA TGTGCCAGCAGTATCCGGGACAGGGAAAAACTGTTTTTT. As protein: CASSIRDREKLFF.

This rearrangement joins TRBV11-2 to TRBJ2-7; TRBD1 is a possible D gene (5 bases). The CDR3 is 15 residues long. Trimming removed 6 bases from V and 2 bases from J, with 17 bases in between. Germline-derived CDR1 and CDR2 are SGHAT and FQNNGV. In nucleotides, the CDR3 is TGTGCCAGCAGGGTGGGCCCCAAAGGGGCCTACGAGCAGTACTTC. Amino acids: CASRVGPKGAYEQYF.

As DNA, the CDR3 is TGCAGCGTTGAAAGAAACACGAACACCGGGGAGCTGTTTTTT. Translation: CSVERNTNTGELFF. This chain uses TRBV29-1 with TRBJ2-2; D is uncertain. Germline assignment: CDR1 SQVTM and CDR2 ANQGSEA. Trimming pared 2 bases from V and 0 bases from J, leaving 7 bases between. The CDR3 covers 14 residues.

This clone appeared a single time. This sequence joins TRBV7-9 and TRBJ1-2; the D gene is possibly TRBD1 (5 bases). V was pared by 9 bases and J by 0 bases, with 5 bases between. CDR3 length: 11 amino acids. Germline CDR1 SEHNR, CDR2 FQNEAQ (reference sequence). Here the CDR3 reads CARGPNYGYTF. CDR3 nucleotide sequence: TGTGCCAGGGGGCCTAACTATGGCTACACCTTC.

The rearrangement uses TRBV15 and TRBJ2-7; tentatively, D is TRBD1 or TRBD2 (5 bases each). Trimming took 8 bases from V and 2 from J, leaving 16 bases between them. Germline lookup yields CDR1 LNHNV and CDR2 YYDKDF (reference sequence). The CDR3 loop spans 14 amino acids. The CDR3 is CATARDLTAYEQYF. The DNA of the CDR3 is TGTGCCACCGCCCGGGACCTAACCGCCTACGAGCAGTACTTC.

Concerning this clone: This CDR3 is also generated by other DNA sequences in the sample. V and J are TRBV27 and TRBJ2-7, with D tentatively TRBD2 (6 bases). Per the germline V gene, CDR1 is MNHEY and CDR2 is SMNVEV (reference sequence). The length of the CDR3 is 14 residues. Trimming took off 6 bases at V and 1 base at J, with 13 bases between the two ends. The CDR3 loop is CASRTLGGSYEQYF. Written as DNA, the CDR3 is TGTGCCAGCAGGACCTTGGGGGGTTCCTACGAGCAGTACTTC.

CDR3 coding DNA: TGCGCCAGCAGCTCGTGGGGAGGGGCGGACAGGGGGACCCAGTACTTC. It codes for CASSSWGGADRGTQYF. The rearrangement uses TRBV5-1 and TRBJ2-5, with 9 bases matching TRBD1. Germline assignment: CDR1 SGHRS and CDR2 YFSETQ. This CDR3 has 16 amino acids. The junction had 13 bases not matched to a gene; V was cut back by 3 bases and J by 7 bases.

This chain links TRBV10-3 with TRBJ2-7; the match to TRBD2 covers 14 bases. CDR1 and CDR2 from the germline V gene are ENHRY and SYGVKD. The CDR3 sequence is 16 residues long. J was trimmed by 4 bases and V by 5 bases; bases with no gene match: 7. In DNA, the CDR3 is TGTGCCATCAGTCCCACCGGGACTAGCGGGAGTTACGAGCAGTACTTC. This codes for CAISPTGTSGSYEQYF.

The CDR3 bases are TGTGCCAGCAGTAGAACTCGACAGGGAAACACTGAAGCTTTCTTT. It translates to CASSRTRQGNTEAFF. The chain links TRBV7-8 to TRBJ1-1, with 7 bases aligning to TRBD1. The CDR3 is made up of 15 amino acids. Trimming cost V 6 bases and J 2 bases; bases outside gene matches: 9. CDR1 SGHVS and CDR2 FQNEAQ come from the germline V gene.

The rearrangement links TRBV11-2 to TRBJ1-1, with no clear D. The CDR3 covers 16 residues. V was pared by 7 bases and J by 0 bases, with 18 bases between. Looked up from germline, CDR1 is SGHAT and CDR2 is FQNNGV. CDR3 DNA: TGTGCCAGCACCCCTTTTTGGACGGACCTGAACACTGAAGCTTTCTTT. Translating it yields CASTPFWTDLNTEAFF.

The gene calls are TRBV4-1 and TRBJ2-5; D is unclear. From germline, CDR1 is MGHRA and CDR2 YSYEKL. V lost 0 bases and J lost 2, with 10 bases in between. There are 15 residues in the CDR3. CDR3 amino acids: CASSQDWARQETQYF. The CDR3 DNA reads TGCGCCAGCAGCCAAGATTGGGCCCGACAAGAGACCCAGTACTTC.